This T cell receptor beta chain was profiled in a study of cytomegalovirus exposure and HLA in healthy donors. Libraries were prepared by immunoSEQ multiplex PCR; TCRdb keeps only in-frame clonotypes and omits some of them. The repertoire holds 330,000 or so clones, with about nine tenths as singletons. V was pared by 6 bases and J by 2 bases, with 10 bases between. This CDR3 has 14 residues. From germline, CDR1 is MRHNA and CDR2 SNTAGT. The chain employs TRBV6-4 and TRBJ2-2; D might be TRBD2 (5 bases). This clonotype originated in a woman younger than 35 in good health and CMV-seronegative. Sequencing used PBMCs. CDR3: CASRRTGNTGELFF. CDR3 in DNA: TGTGCCAGCAGGAGGACTGGTAACACCGGGGAGCTGTTTTTT.